These 2 T cell receptor beta chains were all obtained from the same sample, sequenced in a study of tumor-infiltrating lymphocytes in primary liver carcinoma. For blood RNA, unsorted whole blood served as the source, and germline DNA was extracted too. TCR beta cDNA was made from roughly 450 ng total RNA with a constant-region primer. Three-round nested multiplex PCR performed with slightly modified ARM-PCR produced the TCR beta libraries. Both of the initial two PCR rounds ran for around 9 cycles and employed TRBV1-TRBV30 forward primers alongside a C-beta reverse primer. A single record per CDR3 protein comes from TCRdb applying MiXCR to the multiplex PCR reads. The repertoire includes some 200,000 distinct CDR3 sequences, 65% of them detected once, and approximately 7% sits in the top ten. Sequencing was carried out using peripheral blood. The receptors were sampled from a woman aged 55-70 years with primary liver carcinoma and hepatitis B virus infection.

On this clonotype itself: Without the conserved terminal phenylalanine or tryptophan, this CDR3 likely stems from a read error. The V gene is TRBV11-2, the J gene TRBJ2-7, with a possible D match to TRBD2 (6 bases). The CDR3 extends over 15 amino acids. Trimming removed 1 base from V and 5 bases from J, with 15 bases in between. Germline V gene lookup returns CDR1 SGHAT and CDR2 FQNNGV. CDR3 nucleotides: TGTGCCAGCAGCTTAGTTATCGGGAGTTCACACGAGCAGTACATC. Translated, it gives CASSLVIGSSHEQYI.

This sequence joins TRBV5-1 and TRBJ2-4, with 9 positions matching TRBD1. Germline values: CDR1 SGHRS, CDR2 YFSETQ. V lost 4 bases and J lost 3; bases outside the gene matches: 5. The CDR3 is 15 residues long. CDR3 bases: TGCGCCAGCAGCGAACCGGGACAGGGCAAAAACATTCAGTACTTC. Protein product: CASSEPGQGKNIQYF.